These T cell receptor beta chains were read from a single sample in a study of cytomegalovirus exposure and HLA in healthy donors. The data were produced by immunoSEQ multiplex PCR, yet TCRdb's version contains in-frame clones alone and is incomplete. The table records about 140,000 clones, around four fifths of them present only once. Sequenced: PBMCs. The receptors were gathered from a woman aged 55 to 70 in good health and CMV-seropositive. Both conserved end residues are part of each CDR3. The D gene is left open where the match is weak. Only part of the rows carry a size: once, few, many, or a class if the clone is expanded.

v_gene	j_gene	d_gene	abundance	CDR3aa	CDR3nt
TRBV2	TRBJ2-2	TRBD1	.	CASRRDSTNTGELFF	TGTGCCAGCAGACGGGACAGCACGAACACCGGGGAGCTGTTTTTT
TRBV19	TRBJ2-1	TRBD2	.	CASSIRTSGLTYNEQFF	TGTGCCAGTAGTATTAGGACTAGCGGGCTTACCTACAATGAGCAGTTCTTC
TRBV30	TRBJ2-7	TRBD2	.	CAWSPGGPPYEQYF	TGTGCCTGGAGTCCGGGAGGCCCCCCCTACGAGCAGTACTTC
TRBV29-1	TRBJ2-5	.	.	CSAQYQETQYF	TGCAGCGCCCAATACCAAGAGACCCAGTACTTC
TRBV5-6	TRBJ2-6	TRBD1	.	CASSFRTGGVGGANVLTF	TGTGCCAGCAGCTTCCGGACAGGGGGCGTAGGTGGGGCCAACGTCCTGACTTTC
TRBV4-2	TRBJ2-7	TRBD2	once	CASSSVGPSGTYEQYF	TGTGCCAGCAGCTCCGTTGGCCCTAGCGGAACCTACGAGCAGTACTTC
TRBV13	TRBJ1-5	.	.	CASSLGRGLRPQHF	TGTGCCAGCAGCTTAGGTCGGGGACTCAGGCCCCAGCATTTT
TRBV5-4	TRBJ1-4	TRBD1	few	CASSFGTGGRSGTNEKLFF	TGTGCCAGCAGCTTTGGGACAGGGGGCAGAAGTGGAACTAATGAAAAACTGTTTTTT
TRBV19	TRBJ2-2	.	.	CASSISQNTGELFF	TGTGCCAGTAGTATAAGCCAGAACACCGGGGAGCTGTTTTTT
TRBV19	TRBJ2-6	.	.	CASSTIRRGSGANVLTF	TGTGCCAGTAGTACCATCCGACGGGGCTCTGGGGCCAACGTCCTGACTTTC
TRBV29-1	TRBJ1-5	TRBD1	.	CSARTGNQPQHF	TGCAGCGCTAGGACAGGGAATCAGCCCCAGCATTTT
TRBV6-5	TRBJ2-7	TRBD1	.	CASSWTGRRAYEQYF	TGTGCCAGCAGTTGGACAGGGAGGCGAGCCTACGAGCAGTACTTC
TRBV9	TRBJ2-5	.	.	CASSVVGRVGQETQYF	TGTGCCAGCAGCGTAGTGGGCAGGGTGGGACAAGAGACCCAGTACTTC
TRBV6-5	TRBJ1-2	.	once	CASSYSGGELEGYTF	TGTGCCAGCAGTTACTCCGGGGGGGAATTAGAAGGCTACACCTTC
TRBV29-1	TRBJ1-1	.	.	CSVWTVGTEAFF	TGCAGCGTTTGGACAGTGGGGACTGAAGCTTTCTTT